The rows below give T cell receptor beta chains drawn from one sample of a study of early T cells in non-severe SARS-CoV-2 infection. TCRdb re-derived calls from the 5' RACE reads in MiXCR, one entry per CDR3 protein. This table has about 61,000 distinct CDR3 sequences, approximately 9.3% appearing once. The specimen was whole blood. Receptors were obtained from an adult who was a healthcare worker with PCR-confirmed SARS-CoV-2 infection or an uninfected control (not recorded which). The CDR3 runs from the conserved cysteine through the conserved F or W. D genes are given only for firm matches. Not all rows give a size; the values are once, few, many and, for expanded clones, a class.

j_call: TRBJ2-1
d_call: TRBD2
clone_size: NA
v_call: TRBV6-6
cdr3_nt: TGTGCCAGCAAAGGACTAGCGGGAAAATACAATGAGCAGTTCTTC
cdr3_aa: CASKGLAGKYNEQFF

j_call: TRBJ2-3
d_call: NA
clone_size: NA
v_call: TRBV7-6
cdr3_nt: TGTGCCAGCAGCTTACTGGCGGGGTATAATACAGATACGCAGTATTTT
cdr3_aa: CASSLLAGYNTDTQYF

j_call: TRBJ2-2
d_call: NA
clone_size: NA
v_call: TRBV24-1
cdr3_nt: TGTGCCACCAGTGCAAGGGGAACCGGGGAGCTGTTTTTT
cdr3_aa: CATSARGTGELFF

j_call: TRBJ1-2
d_call: TRBD1
clone_size: few
v_call: TRBV18
cdr3_nt: TGTGCCAGCTCACCACAAGGACAGGGCCGTTACTATGGCTACACCTTC
cdr3_aa: CASSPQGQGRYYGYTF

j_call: TRBJ2-5
d_call: TRBD2
clone_size: few
v_call: TRBV3-1
cdr3_nt: TGTGCCAGCAGCCGTCTGACTAGCGGGGGGGCTGAGACCCAGTACTTC
cdr3_aa: CASSRLTSGGAETQYF

j_call: TRBJ2-6
d_call: NA
clone_size: few
v_call: TRBV28
cdr3_nt: TGTGCCAGCAGTCCACACCTGGGAGACTCTGGGGCCAACGTCCTGACTTTC
cdr3_aa: CASSPHLGDSGANVLTF

j_call: TRBJ1-5
d_call: NA
clone_size: NA
v_call: TRBV20-1
cdr3_nt: TGCAGTGCTAGGGGACGGGGGGCCCGTCCTTATAGCAATCAGCCCCAGCATTTT
cdr3_aa: CSARGRGARPYSNQPQHF

j_call: TRBJ2-3
d_call: NA
clone_size: many
v_call: TRBV6-1
cdr3_nt: TGTGCCAGCAGTGGAAGCACATATACGCAGTATTTT
cdr3_aa: CASSGSTYTQYF

j_call: TRBJ2-1
d_call: NA
clone_size: few
v_call: TRBV7-3
cdr3_nt: TGTGCCAGCAGCTTAGGGTCTAGGGATGAGCAGTTCTTC
cdr3_aa: CASSLGSRDEQFF

j_call: TRBJ2-5
d_call: NA
clone_size: NA
v_call: TRBV5-1
cdr3_nt: TGCGCCAGCAGCTTGGATGAGACCCAGTACTTC
cdr3_aa: CASSLDETQYF

j_call: TRBJ1-2
d_call: NA
clone_size: few
v_call: TRBV3-1
cdr3_nt: TGTGCCAGCAGCCAAGCTGAGACAGTTGCTGGCTACACCTTC
cdr3_aa: CASSQAETVAGYTF

j_call: TRBJ1-1
d_call: NA
clone_size: NA
v_call: TRBV20-1
cdr3_nt: TGCAGTGCCGACTTCGGCGGTGTGGGCACTGAAGCTTTCTTT
cdr3_aa: CSADFGGVGTEAFF

j_call: TRBJ2-1
d_call: NA
clone_size: many
v_call: TRBV7-2
cdr3_nt: TGTGCCAGCAGCCAAGGACTGCCGGGAGTTGAGCAGTTCTTC
cdr3_aa: CASSQGLPGVEQFF

j_call: TRBJ2-1
d_call: TRBD2
clone_size: NA
v_call: TRBV30
cdr3_nt: TGTGCCTGGAGTCTTGGAGCGGGGGAGTTGGAGCAGTTCTTC
cdr3_aa: CAWSLGAGELEQFF

j_call: TRBJ1-2
d_call: TRBD1
clone_size: NA
v_call: TRBV12-3/TRBV12-4
cdr3_nt: TGTGCCAGCAGTCCGGGACAGGGATTGGGGGGCTACACCTTC
cdr3_aa: CASSPGQGLGGYTF

j_call: TRBJ2-1
d_call: NA
clone_size: many
v_call: TRBV3-1
cdr3_nt: TGTGCCAGCAGCCAAGTCGGTGGCCCCCAAGGCAATGAGCAGTTCTTC
cdr3_aa: CASSQVGGPQGNEQFF

j_call: TRBJ1-4
d_call: TRBD1
clone_size: few
v_call: TRBV2
cdr3_nt: TGTGCCAGCACGGGACAGGCTAATGAAAAACTGTTTTTT
cdr3_aa: CASTGQANEKLFF

j_call: TRBJ2-3
d_call: NA
clone_size: many
v_call: TRBV24-1
cdr3_nt: TGTGCCACCAGTGATGGTCGGGGGCCGTCATTTAGCACAGATACGCAGTATTTT
cdr3_aa: CATSDGRGPSFSTDTQYF

j_call: TRBJ1-3
d_call: TRBD1
clone_size: NA
v_call: TRBV6-1
cdr3_nt: TGTGCCAGCAGTCGGGACAGTTCCTCCTCTGGAAACACCATATATTTT
cdr3_aa: CASSRDSSSSGNTIYF

j_call: TRBJ2-1
d_call: TRBD2
clone_size: few
v_call: TRBV12-3/TRBV12-4
cdr3_nt: TGTGCCAGCAGTTTCTTGCGGGGGGGACCGCATGAGCAGTTCTTC
cdr3_aa: CASSFLRGGPHEQFF

j_call: TRBJ1-3
d_call: TRBD1
clone_size: few
v_call: TRBV20-1
cdr3_nt: TGCAGTGCTATAGGACAGGGTACTGGAAACACCATATATTTT
cdr3_aa: CSAIGQGTGNTIYF

j_call: TRBJ1-3
d_call: TRBD1
clone_size: NA
v_call: TRBV10-2
cdr3_nt: TGCGCCAGCAGGGAGCAGGGGGCGGGAGGAAACACCATATATTTT
cdr3_aa: CASREQGAGGNTIYF

j_call: TRBJ2-1
d_call: TRBD1
clone_size: many
v_call: TRBV24-1
cdr3_nt: TGTGCCACCGGGCAGGGGGCTATCGATGAGCAGTTCTTC
cdr3_aa: CATGQGAIDEQFF

j_call: TRBJ2-3
d_call: NA
clone_size: NA
v_call: TRBV2
cdr3_nt: TGTGCCAGCTCGAAAACGGGGGATACGCAGTATTTT
cdr3_aa: CASSKTGDTQYF

j_call: TRBJ2-3
d_call: NA
clone_size: few
v_call: TRBV7-3
cdr3_nt: TGTGCCAGCAGCTCCGCGGGCGGGTATAGCACAGATACGCAGTATTTT
cdr3_aa: CASSSAGGYSTDTQYF

j_call: TRBJ1-1
d_call: NA
clone_size: many
v_call: TRBV14
cdr3_nt: TGTGCCAGCAGCCCCAAAGTCGGAATTGGGTTTGAAGCTTTCTTT
cdr3_aa: CASSPKVGIGFEAFF

j_call: TRBJ2-1
d_call: TRBD2
clone_size: many
v_call: TRBV5-1
cdr3_nt: TGCGCCAGCAGCTGGAGGACTAGCGGGGGTCCATCCTACAATGAGCAGTTCTTC
cdr3_aa: CASSWRTSGGPSYNEQFF

j_call: TRBJ1-5
d_call: NA
clone_size: NA
v_call: TRBV29-1
cdr3_nt: TGCAGCGTAGGACAGATCAATCAGCCCCAGCATTTT
cdr3_aa: CSVGQINQPQHF

j_call: TRBJ2-1
d_call: TRBD2
clone_size: NA
v_call: TRBV10-3
cdr3_nt: TGTGCCATCAGTCCCGGACTAGCGGGGACCTACAATGAGCAGTTCTTC
cdr3_aa: CAISPGLAGTYNEQFF

j_call: TRBJ2-5
d_call: TRBD2
clone_size: NA
v_call: TRBV5-6
cdr3_nt: TGTGCCAGCAGCTTGGCCCTAGCGGGAGTCCAAGAGACCCAGTACTTC
cdr3_aa: CASSLALAGVQETQYF

j_call: TRBJ2-3
d_call: TRBD1
clone_size: NA
v_call: TRBV18
cdr3_nt: TGTGCCAGCTCAATGGGACAGGGCACAGATACGCAGTATTTT
cdr3_aa: CASSMGQGTDTQYF

j_call: TRBJ2-4
d_call: TRBD1
clone_size: few
v_call: TRBV20-1
cdr3_nt: TGCAGTGCTAGAGGTCGGGACAGGAACATTCAGTACTTC
cdr3_aa: CSARGRDRNIQYF